This TCR beta chain was retrieved from a study of CD8+ T cells in alopecia areata. Sequencing used cDNA as its template, made by extracting RNA and reverse transcribing it. Libraries were prepared by immunoSEQ multiplex PCR; TCRdb keeps only in-frame clonotypes and omits some of them. The sample has 200,000 to 250,000 clones, approximately 57% seen once. Treatment denoted: oral pan-JAK inhibitor, 5-10 mg twice daily. This clone appeared a single time. The sequencing used CD4+ T cells sorted from blood, collected at week 4, from a patient treated with tofacitinib. The TCR comes from a human donor with alopecia areata.

The CDR3 region is CASGSDRGHRREETQYF. CDR3 coding DNA: TGTGCTAGTGGATCGGACAGGGGGCATCGTCGGGAAGAGACCCAGTACTTC. This chain joins TRBV12-5 and TRBJ2-5; 11 nucleotides line up with TRBD1. This CDR3 contains 17 residues. Losses at the gene ends were 6 bases for V and 3 bases for J; bases not matched to a gene: 12. In germline, CDR1 is LGHNT, CDR2 FRNRAP.